The 27 T cell receptor beta chains presented below share a single source sample, sequenced in a study of CXCR3-negative and CXCR3-positive naive CD8 T cells (dated by TCRdb to the late 2010s). Broader findings and caveats from the paper: Compared with CXCR3-negative naive cells, CXCR3-positive naive cells had TRB CDR3s with higher hydrophobicity (lower Kidera factor 4), lower energy, and higher strength and volume indices.

Their target antigens are unknown. The instrument given in TCRdb is NextSeq 550. The Human TCR Profiling Kit (MiLaboratory) was used to make UMI-labeled 5' RACE TRB cDNA libraries. The reads, reprocessed by TCRdb, yield one row per CDR3 protein sequence and no DNA. This specimen's table enumerates some 150,000 distinct CDR3 sequences. The top ten hold roughly 0.27% of the sample. Sequencing used naive CXCR3+ CD8+ T cells from blood. Sample cell subset or site, as interpreted from the label and publication: CD45RO-CCR7+CD27+CD95- naive CD8+ T cells expressing CXCR3 (TNR3+). All receptors come from a human donor in good health. Some clones in this sample may be carry-over from other donors' samples.

The V and J genes are TRBV7-9 and TRBJ2-7; no DNA is available, so the TRBD1 call from TCRdb remains unchecked. CDR1 is SEHNR and CDR2 is FQNEAQ in the germline V gene (reference sequence). The CDR3 covers 16 residues. The CDR3 sequence: CASSTTGTASSYEQYF. Based on the CDR3 plus reference TRBV7-9 and TRBJ2-7, the full variable domain is DTGVSQNPRHKITKRGQNVTFRCDPISEHNRLYWYRQTLGQGPEFLTYFQNEAQLEKSRLLSDRFSAERPKGSFSTLEIQRTEQGDSAMYLCASSTTGTASSYEQYFGPGTRLTVT.

The V gene is TRBV6-5, the J gene TRBJ1-1; there is no DNA to check the TCRdb D call of TRBD1. Germline lookup yields CDR1 MNHEY and CDR2 SVGAGI. The CDR3 totals 14 residues. The CDR3 loop is CASSRDRGNTEAFF.

J is TRBJ1-2 and V is TRBV14; the TCRdb D gene call, TRBD1, has no DNA to confirm it. Germline V CDR1 and CDR2: SGHDN, FVKESK. The CDR3 is 12 amino acids. This CDR3 is CASGQGHYGYTF.

This rearrangement joins TRBV7-9 to TRBJ2-7. The germline gives CDR1 SEHNR, CDR2 FQNEAQ (reference sequence). The CDR3 spans 13 residues. CDR3 sequence reads: CASSSLMNYEQYF.

The chain links TRBV11-1 to TRBJ1-1; checking the TCRdb D call of TRBD1 is not possible without DNA. Looked up from germline, CDR1 is SGHAT and CDR2 is FQDESV (reference sequence). CDR3 length equals 13 residues. The CDR3 region is CASSGSRGTEAFF.

The chain joins TRBV12-3 or TRBV12-4 to TRBJ2-3. This CDR3 is built from 14 residues. The CDR3 protein is CASSLGYVEDTQYF.

V and J are TRBV5-1 and TRBJ2-7. Germline V gene lookup returns CDR1 SGHRS and CDR2 YFSETQ. The CDR3 sequence is 14 residues long. The chain's CDR3 is CASSQLRGTYEQYF.

The gene calls are TRBV29-1 and TRBJ2-1. Germline V gives CDR1 SQVTM, CDR2 ANQGSEA. The CDR3 contains 11 residues. Here the CDR3 reads CSVVGVNEQFF.

The chain combines TRBV20-1 with TRBJ1-1; TCRdb picks TRBD1, but there is no DNA to check that call. Germline CDR1 DFQATT, CDR2 SNEGSKA (reference sequence). There are 13 residues in the CDR3. This CDR3 is CSARDVPDTEAFF.

The rearrangement uses TRBV29-1 and TRBJ1-1. This CDR3 is 13 amino acids long. Germline V CDR1 and CDR2: SQVTM, ANQGSEA. CDR3 amino acids: CSVGWSENTEAFF.

This chain connects TRBV7-2 to TRBJ1-2. CDR1 and CDR2 (germline): SGHTA, FQGNSA. This CDR3 spans 14 amino acids. The CDR3 loop reads CASSLGVDDYGYTF.

The chain joins TRBV20-1 to TRBJ2-7; the D call of TRBD1 rests on TCRdb alone, since no DNA is present to check it. This CDR3 spans 12 amino acids. Germline CDR1 DFQATT, CDR2 SNEGSKA (reference sequence). CDR3 loop: CSAIPGATEQYF.

This chain joins TRBV6-6 and TRBJ2-5; with no DNA, the TCRdb D assignment of TRBD2 cannot be verified. CDR1 is MNHNY, CDR2 SVGAGI, per germline (reference sequence). The CDR3 is 13 residues long. The CDR3 sequence is CASSTGVAETQYF.

CDR3 amino acids: CASSLYETGSYGYTF. The rearrangement joins TRBV5-1 to TRBJ1-2; the TCRdb call, TRBD1, lacks DNA for checking. The CDR3 loop spans 15 amino acids. Germline values: CDR1 SGHRS, CDR2 YFSETQ.

CDR3 in amino acids: CASSRGQDNEQFF. The J gene is TRBJ2-1, the V gene TRBV7-9; the TRBD1 assignment by TCRdb is unverifiable without DNA. Germline-derived CDR1 and CDR2 are SEHNR and FQNEAQ (reference sequence). The CDR3 loop spans 13 amino acids.

The chain recombines TRBV9 with TRBJ2-1; lacking DNA, the TRBD2 call made by TCRdb goes unchecked. CDR3 size: 15 residues. Germline CDR1 and CDR2: SGDLS and YYNGEE. The CDR3 region is CASSVLAGTYNEQFF.

V and J are TRBV18 and TRBJ2-1; lacking DNA, the TRBD1 call made by TCRdb goes unchecked. Looked up from germline, CDR1 is KGHSH and CDR2 is LQKENI. CDR3 size: 19 residues. The CDR3 loop is CASSLSAPPVGGPYTEQFF.

V usage is TRBV5-5 and J usage is TRBJ2-5; the TCRdb call, TRBD2, lacks DNA for checking. The germline gives CDR1 SGHKS, CDR2 YYEKEE (reference sequence). The CDR3 loop spans 15 amino acids. CDR3 region: CASSLGLPTQETQYF.

The V gene is TRBV19, the J gene TRBJ1-5. This CDR3 comprises 15 residues. Germline loops: CDR1 LNHDA, CDR2 SQIVND (reference sequence). CDR3 amino acids: CASSIDGHRRQPQHF.

The rearrangement links TRBV6-5 to TRBJ2-2. Germline-derived CDR1 and CDR2 are MNHEY and SVGAGI. The CDR3 totals 15 residues. The CDR3 protein is CASSSSSGGTGELFF.

The V gene is TRBV12-3 or TRBV12-4, the J gene TRBJ2-1; TCRdb picks TRBD1, but there is no DNA to check that call. The CDR3 extends over 14 amino acids. The CDR3 spells CASSFSTGHYEQFF.

CDR3 protein: CSARVQGTTSTDTQYF. The V call is TRBV20-1, the J call TRBJ2-3; as DNA is missing, the TRBD1 call by TCRdb cannot be tested. The germline V gene encodes CDR1 DFQATT and CDR2 SNEGSKA (reference sequence). The CDR3 has 16 amino acids.

The chain combines TRBV4-1 with TRBJ1-2. Germline-derived CDR1 and CDR2 are MGHRA and YSYEKL. The CDR3 loop spans 16 amino acids. The CDR3 spells CASSQDMVTVNYGYTF.

This sequence joins TRBV28 and TRBJ2-1; the TCRdb call, TRBD2, lacks DNA for checking. The germline V gene encodes CDR1 MDHEN and CDR2 SYDVKM. The CDR3 extends over 15 amino acids. CDR3 sequence reads: CASRPLAGLYNEQFF.

V and J are TRBV7-6 and TRBJ2-7. The V gene's germline CDR1 is SGHVS and CDR2 FNYEAQ. The CDR3 runs 14 residues. The chain's CDR3 is CASSLAQSSYEQYF.

J is TRBJ2-7 and V is TRBV7-9; without DNA, the TCRdb call of TRBD1 cannot be checked. Per germline, CDR1 SEHNR and CDR2 FQNEAQ (reference sequence). The CDR3 contains 15 residues. The CDR3 loop reads CASSKDRGGPDEQYF.

J is TRBJ2-3 and V is TRBV9. CDR1 and CDR2 (germline): SGDLS, YYNGEE. The CDR3 loop spans 13 amino acids. The CDR3 region is CASSSRITDTQYF.